This entry lists 25 T cell receptor beta chains sequenced from one sample in a study of molecular identifiers for immune sequencing clone quantification. TCRdb re-called the PCR reads through MiXCR, storing one row per CDR3 protein. The sample includes about 320,000 distinct CDR3 sequences, about a fifth of them seen just once. The sequencing sample was made of naive CD8+ T cells from blood, with Jurkat cell RNA spiked in. Subset of the sample: FACS-sorted CD8+CD4-CCR7+CD45RA+ naive T cells. The receptors were gathered from a human donor in good health. Some libraries in this study had Jurkat cell RNA spiked in.

Worth noting for this clonotype: It may be a read error: a sequence one base away is much more abundant. The V and J genes are TRBV7-3 and TRBJ1-6; D remains unclear. The CDR3 contains 15 residues. CDR1 and CDR2 from the germline V gene are SGHTA and FQGTGA. The CDR3 sequence: CASSVETASNSPIHF. The CDR3 DNA sequence: TGTGCCAGCAGCGTTGAGACGGCTAGTAATTCACCCATCCACTTT. Variable domain in full (rest from reference TRBV7-3 and TRBJ1-6): GAGVSQTPSNKVTEKGKYVELRCDPISGHTALYWYRQSLGQGPEFLIYFQGTGAADDSGLPNDRFFAVRPEGSVSTLKIQRTERGDSAVYLCASSVETASNSPIHFGNGTRLTVT.

This clonotype occurred many times. This chain joins TRBV12-3 or TRBV12-4 and TRBJ2-7, with 7 positions matching TRBD1. V trimming: 6 bases; J trimming: 5 bases; junction bases outside the gene matches: 4. CDR3 length equals 12 residues. CDR3 region: CASSWTGDEQYF. Written as DNA, the CDR3 is TGTGCCAGCAGCTGGACAGGCGACGAGCAGTACTTC.

This clonotype was seen at least ten times. The chain joins TRBV4-3 to TRBJ2-5; D perhaps matches TRBD1 (6 bases). Trimming took off 0 bases at V and 5 bases at J, with 13 bases between the two ends. The CDR3 runs 15 residues. Looked up from germline, CDR1 is LGHNA and CDR2 is YSLEER. The CDR3 spells CASSQDGTSAETQYF. The CDR3 nucleotides read TGCGCCAGCAGCCAAGACGGGACAAGCGCCGAGACCCAGTACTTC.

This clonotype occurred once. This may come from a read error, since a much larger clone is one base off. This is likely a read error, given that the CDR3 carries no conserved phenylalanine or tryptophan at its end. V and J are TRBV27 and TRBJ1-2; D ambiguous. V lost 2 bases, J lost 2 bases, and 9 bases lay in between. The germline V gene has CDR1 MNHEY and CDR2 SMNVEV (reference sequence). The CDR3 spans 14 residues. The CDR3 sequence is CASSLKGKNYGYTL. CDR3 DNA: TGTGCCAGCAGTTTAAAGGGAAAGAACTATGGCTACACCCTC.

This clonotype was detected ten times or more. The J gene is TRBJ2-5, the V gene TRBV2, with D hard to call. Between the trimmed V and J ends, which lost 2 bases and 5 bases, there was a span of 12 bases. Germline V gene data show CDR1 as SNHLY and CDR2 as FYNNEI. CDR3 length equals 14 residues. The CDR3 loop is CASSENNLLETQYF. Written as DNA, the CDR3 is TGTGCCAGCAGTGAAAATAACCTGCTGGAGACCCAGTACTTC.

The chain uses TRBV27 and TRBJ2-1; D uncertain. V was shortened by 4 bases and J by 4 bases, with 17 bases between the two germline ends. CDR1 and CDR2 (germline): MNHEY, SMNVEV (reference sequence). This CDR3 comprises 16 residues. CDR3 sequence (DNA): TGTGCCAGCAGTTCAGCCATCCAAATGGGTTACAATGAGCAGTTCTTC. Translating it yields CASSSAIQMGYNEQFF.

This clonotype was counted ten times or more. V is TRBV20-1 and J is TRBJ1-3, with 7 positions matching TRBD1. Trimming at V came to 1 base and at J to 2 bases, leaving 5 bases not matched to a gene. In germline, CDR1 is DFQATT, CDR2 SNEGSKA (reference sequence). This CDR3 is built from 15 residues. Written as DNA, the CDR3 is TGCAGTGCTAGAGGAGACAGGGAGGCTGGAAACACCATATATTTT. Translated: CSARGDREAGNTIYF.

This clonotype came up many times. The rearrangement links TRBV29-1 to TRBJ1-1, with a possible D match to TRBD1 (5 bases). In germline, CDR1 is SQVTM, CDR2 ANQGSEA. The CDR3 loop spans 13 amino acids. V was pared by 0 bases and J by 1 base, with 6 bases between. CDR3 in DNA: TGCAGCGTTGAAGATCAGGGGAACACTGAAGCTTTCTTT. This translates into CSVEDQGNTEAFF.

This clonotype occurred many times. The chain couples TRBV12-3 or TRBV12-4 to TRBJ1-5, with D hard to call. Between the trimmed V and J ends, which lost 5 bases and 5 bases, there was a span of 10 bases. CDR3 length: 13 residues. Here the CDR3 DNA reads TGTGCCAGCAGTCTGACAATCGATCAGCCCCAGCATTTT. Translating gives CASSLTIDQPQHF.

This clonotype was seen many times. The V call is TRBV30, the J call TRBJ1-4; no reliable D call. The ends were cut back, 0 bases at V and 8 bases at J, with 10 bases in the middle. The CDR3 runs to 13 residues. Germline values: CDR1 GTSNPN, CDR2 SVGIG (reference sequence). The CDR3 protein is CAWSVSPGEKLFF. DNA of the CDR3: TGTGCCTGGAGTGTCTCGCCGGGGGAAAAACTGTTTTTT.

This clonotype was observed many times. The chain joins TRBV30 to TRBJ2-1, with D hard to call. V lost 2 bases and J 4 bases, leaving 9 bases between the germline ends. Germline V gene lookup returns CDR1 GTSNPN and CDR2 SVGIG (reference sequence). CDR3 length: 13 amino acids. In nucleotides, the CDR3 is TGTGCCTGGAGTACCGACAATTACAATGAGCAGTTCTTC. It encodes CAWSTDNYNEQFF.

This clonotype has a count of ten or more. The chain has TRBV20-1 and TRBJ2-7; a weak D match, TRBD2 (6 bases). The CDR3 is 13 residues long. Trimming stripped 3 bases from V and 3 bases from J, with 12 bases between. Germline CDR1 and CDR2: DFQATT and SNEGSKA (reference sequence). Here the CDR3 DNA reads TGCAGTGCTAGCGCGGGACTCGGCTACGAGCAGTACTTC. Its protein is CSASAGLGYEQYF.

The table lists this clonotype with a few counts. Likely a read error: the CDR3 ends without its conserved phenylalanine or tryptophan. The chain combines TRBV19 with TRBJ1-5; D might be TRBD1 (6 bases). With 5 bases removed from V and 3 bases from J, the gap between germline ends came to 14 bases. This CDR3 region has 15 residues. Germline V CDR1 and CDR2: LNHDA, SQIVND (reference sequence). The CDR3 sequence: CASSSFVGANQPQHI. The CDR3 DNA follows: TGTGCCAGTAGTTCATTTGTGGGGGCCAATCAGCCCCAGCATATT.

V usage is TRBV27 and J usage is TRBJ1-1; maybe TRBD1 (5 bases). There are 17 residues in the CDR3. Germline V gene sequence: CDR1 MNHEY, CDR2 SMNVEV (reference sequence). V was cut by 0 bases and J by 1 base, with 15 bases left in between. The CDR3 DNA follows: TGTGCCAGCAGTTTATCGAGGGCAGGGAGGAGGAACACTGAAGCTTTCTTT. It translates to CASSLSRAGRRNTEAFF.

This clonotype was seen ten or more times. The CDR3 spells CASSSGIGYNEQFF. In nucleotides, the CDR3 is TGTGCCAGCAGTAGTGGGATTGGGTACAATGAGCAGTTCTTC. This rearrangement joins TRBV7-9 to TRBJ2-1; D is undetermined. Deletions cut 6 bases from V and 4 bases from J, with 13 bases between. This CDR3 comprises 14 residues. CDR1 and CDR2 (germline): SEHNR, FQNEAQ (reference sequence).

In its sample, this clonotype was seen many times. The chain is built from TRBV20-1 and TRBJ2-5; D not resolved. Trimming shortened V by 1 base and J by 3 bases, and 9 bases separated the two germline ends. The CDR3 is 13 residues long. Germline assignment: CDR1 DFQATT and CDR2 SNEGSKA (reference sequence). As DNA, the CDR3 is TGCAGTGCTAGAGCGTACCGTAAAGAGACCCAGTACTTC. Protein product: CSARAYRKETQYF.

The sample holds many counts of this clonotype. The V and J genes are TRBV6-1 and TRBJ2-2, with D uncertain. The CDR3 spans 13 residues. Germline V lookup: CDR1 MNHNS, CDR2 SASEGT. Deletions cut 2 bases from V and 1 base from J, with 2 bases between. CDR3 DNA sequence: TGTGCCAGCAGTGAAATGAACACCGGGGAGCTGTTTTTT. Translating it yields CASSEMNTGELFF.

In this sample, this clonotype turned up many times. The genes are TRBV7-9 and TRBJ2-6; 9 bases fit TRBD1. The CDR3 totals 18 residues. CDR1 and CDR2 (germline): SEHNR, FQNEAQ (reference sequence). V was pared by 2 bases and J by 4 bases, with 9 bases of the junction left unmatched. The chain's CDR3 is CASSLRDREISGANVLTF. The CDR3 DNA reads as TGTGCCAGCAGCTTACGGGACAGGGAAATATCGGGGGCCAACGTCCTGACTTTC.

In its sample, this clonotype was seen a few times. The rearrangement links TRBV10-1 to TRBJ2-3, with D tentatively TRBD1 or TRBD2 (5 bases each). This CDR3 region has 14 residues. Between the trimmed V and J ends, which lost 3 bases and 5 bases, there was a span of 12 bases. CDR1 WNHNN and CDR2 SYGVQD come from the germline V gene (reference sequence). This CDR3 reads CASSETGGGDTQYF. CDR3 bases: TGCGCCAGCAGTGAAACGGGTGGGGGAGATACGCAGTATTTT.

This clonotype has a count of ten or more. The CDR3 protein is CAWSAPHRGPNTGELFF. The CDR3 DNA reads TGTGCCTGGAGTGCCCCTCACAGGGGGCCCAACACCGGGGAGCTGTTTTTT. The chain employs TRBV30 and TRBJ2-2; 9 bases match TRBD1. CDR3 length equals 17 residues. Germline CDR1 GTSNPN, CDR2 SVGIG (reference sequence). Trimming cost V 1 base and J 2 bases; bases outside gene matches: 8.

This clonotype was recorded many times. The V call is TRBV4-1, the J call TRBJ2-3, with 9 bases matching TRBD2. The CDR3 loop spans 17 amino acids. CDR1 is MGHRA, CDR2 YSYEKL, per germline. Trimming cost V 1 base and J 2 bases; bases outside gene matches: 7. DNA of the CDR3: TGCGCCAGCAGCCAAGTCTTCGGCGGGGGGGCCACAGATACGCAGTATTTT. Translation gives CASSQVFGGGATDTQYF.

This clonotype was observed at least ten times. The chain uses TRBV5-4 and TRBJ2-5; either TRBD1 or TRBD2 may fit D (5 bases each). The CDR3 sequence is 13 residues long. The V gene's germline CDR1 is SGHNT and CDR2 YYREEE (reference sequence). Trimming shortened V by 4 bases and J by 3 bases, and 10 bases separated the two germline ends. This chain's CDR3 is CASSHRDEETQYF. The CDR3 nucleotides read TGTGCCAGCAGCCACCGGGACGAAGAGACCCAGTACTTC.

This clonotype has a handful of counts. This could be a read error, since a much larger clone is one nucleotide away. CDR3 protein: CASSLTAGKDTQYF. CDR3 in DNA: TGTGCCAGCAGTTTGACGGCGGGAAAAGATACCCAGTACTTC. The gene calls are TRBV28 and TRBJ2-5; D possibly corresponds to TRBD2 (6 bases). The CDR3 spans 14 residues. The germline V gene has CDR1 MDHEN and CDR2 SYDVKM.

This clonotype was seen at least ten times. The chain is built from TRBV5-1 and TRBJ2-7, with D uncertain. CDR3 size: 13 residues. From germline, CDR1 is SGHRS and CDR2 YFSETQ. V was clipped by 2 bases and J by 4 bases, with 10 bases between them. The CDR3 here is CASSLPDGYEQYF. CDR3 nucleotide sequence: TGCGCCAGCAGCTTACCGGACGGGTACGAGCAGTACTTC.

This clonotype was detected ten times or more. The V and J genes are TRBV6-5 and TRBJ1-1; D remains ambiguous. V was trimmed by 0 bases and J by 6 bases, leaving 11 bases between them. Germline loops: CDR1 MNHEY, CDR2 SVGAGI. This CDR3 region has 14 residues. The CDR3 reads CASSYSSGVAEAFF. The CDR3 bases are TGTGCCAGCAGTTACTCTTCGGGAGTCGCTGAAGCTTTCTTT.